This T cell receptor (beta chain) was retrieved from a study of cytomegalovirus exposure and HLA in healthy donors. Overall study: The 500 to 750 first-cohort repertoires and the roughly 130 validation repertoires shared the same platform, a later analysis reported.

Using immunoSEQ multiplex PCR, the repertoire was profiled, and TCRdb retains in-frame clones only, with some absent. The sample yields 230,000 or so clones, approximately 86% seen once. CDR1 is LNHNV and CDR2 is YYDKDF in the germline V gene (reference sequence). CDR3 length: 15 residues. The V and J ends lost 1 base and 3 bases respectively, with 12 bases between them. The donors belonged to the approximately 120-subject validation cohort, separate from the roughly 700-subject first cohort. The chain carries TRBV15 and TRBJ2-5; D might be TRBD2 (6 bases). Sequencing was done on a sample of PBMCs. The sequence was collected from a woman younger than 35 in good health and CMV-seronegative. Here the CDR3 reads CATSRVQGGKETQYF. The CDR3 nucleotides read TGTGCCACCAGCAGAGTCCAGGGCGGGAAAGAGACCCAGTACTTC.